This TCR beta chain derives from a study of blood T cell repertoires in COVID-19. Study at large: PBMCs, B-cell-depleted T cells, or T cells were the source of the cDNA or gDNA that made up the material.

V was cut by 5 bases and J by 7 bases, with 20 bases left in between. The CDR3 runs to 15 residues. Looked up from germline, CDR1 is LNHDA and CDR2 is SQIVND (reference sequence). Profiled with immunoSEQ multiplex PCR; TCRdb holds only in-frame clones, not every one. The sample comprises 120,000 or so clones, roughly 87% of which are singletons, and about 8% rests with the top ten. The clonotype was recovered from a human donor in a cohort sampled during active COVID-19. The rearrangement links TRBV19 to TRBJ2-5, with D perhaps TRBD2 (5 bases). The sequencing sample was made of peripheral blood. The CDR3 region is CASSPSWRAARTQYF. DNA of the CDR3: TGTGCCAGTAGTCCAAGTTGGCGGGCTGCCAGGACCCAGTACTTC.